One and the same sample provided the 7 T cell receptor beta chains below, sequenced in a study of blood T cell repertoires in COVID-19. Clones were read by immunoSEQ multiplex PCR, and TCRdb kept only the in-frame ones, dropping some. The table has 250,000 or so clones, around nine tenths seen once; the top ten hold about 8.6%. The material sequenced was peripheral blood. Receptor source: a man in his forties with active or convalescent COVID-19.

In DNA form, the CDR3 reads TGTGCCAGCAGTGAATTGGTAGCGAAGGAGCAGTACTTC. It specifies CASSELVAKEQYF. V and J are TRBV2 and TRBJ2-7; D may be TRBD2 (5 bases). Trimming took 2 bases from V and 7 from J, leaving 12 bases between them. The CDR3 is made up of 13 amino acids. Germline V gene lookup returns CDR1 SNHLY and CDR2 FYNNEI.

The chain joins TRBV19 to TRBJ1-1, with TRBD1 matching over 9 bases. This CDR3 spans 14 amino acids. Per germline, CDR1 LNHDA and CDR2 SQIVND (reference sequence). The V gene end was trimmed by 5 bases and the J gene end by 5 bases; junction bases not matched to a gene: 6. The CDR3 DNA is TGTGCCAGTAGTTTCACAGGGGGCGAGACTGAAGCTTTCTTT. Translating gives CASSFTGGETEAFF.

This clone was recorded a few times. This sequence joins TRBV3-1 (or the pseudogene TRBV3-2) and TRBJ1-1; D perhaps matches TRBD1 (6 bases). The V gene lost 4 bases and the J gene lost 2 bases, with 14 bases spanning the gap. CDR1 and CDR2 (germline): LGHDT, YNNKEL (reference sequence). The length of the CDR3 is 15 residues. The CDR3 reads CASSLRGGRNTEAFF. Here the CDR3 DNA reads TGTGCCAGCAGCCTAAGGGGGGGCAGAAACACTGAAGCTTTCTTT.

This rearrangement joins TRBV7-9 to TRBJ1-3; D gene unclear. CDR1 is SEHNR and CDR2 is FQNEAQ in the germline V gene (reference sequence). CDR3 size: 16 residues. V was clipped by 0 bases and J by 2 bases, with 11 bases between them. The CDR3 DNA is TGTGCCAGCAGCTTAGCGCTTACGGGAACTGGAAACACCATATATTTT. Its translation is CASSLALTGTGNTIYF.

The chain carries TRBV5-1 and TRBJ1-1; D not certain. Trimming removed 0 bases from V and 2 bases from J, with 11 bases in between. Germline CDR1 reads SGHRS; CDR2 reads YFSETQ. There are 15 residues in the CDR3. CDR3 in amino acids: CASSLGGLSNTEAFF. The CDR3 coding sequence is TGCGCCAGCAGCTTGGGTGGTTTGAGCAACACTGAAGCTTTCTTT.

This chain uses TRBV9 with TRBJ2-2; maybe TRBD1 (5 bases). The germline V gene has CDR1 SGDLS and CDR2 YYNGEE. The CDR3 has 14 amino acids. V lost 2 bases, J lost 3 bases, and 8 bases lay in between. CDR3 nucleotide sequence: TGTGCCAGCAGCGTCGGACAAGACACCGGGGAGCTGTTTTTT. It translates to CASSVGQDTGELFF.

The gene calls are TRBV18 and TRBJ1-3, with TRBD1 matching over 7 bases. V shed 0 bases, J shed 2 bases, and the junction held 1 base outside the gene matches. Germline V gives CDR1 KGHSH, CDR2 LQKENI. There are 15 residues in the CDR3. The CDR3 coding sequence is TGTGCCAGCTCACCACCAGGGACAGCTGGAAACACCATATATTTT. Translation gives CASSPPGTAGNTIYF. The complete variable domain, with remaining parts taken from reference TRBV18 and TRBJ1-3, reads NAGVMQNPRHLVRRRGQEARLRCSPMKGHSHVYWYRQLPEEGLKFMVYLQKENIIDESGMPKERFSAEFPKEGPSILRIQQVVRGDSAAYFCASSPPGTAGNTIYFGEGSWLTVV.